This T cell receptor (beta chain) was sequenced during a study of cytomegalovirus exposure and HLA in healthy donors. This PCR relied on a set of 60 Vbeta primers and 13 Jbeta primers. Using immunoSEQ multiplex PCR, the repertoire was profiled, and TCRdb retains in-frame clones only, with some absent. This sample has over 150,000 clones, with around four fifths found just once. The CDR3 covers 13 residues. Looked up from germline, CDR1 is SQVTM and CDR2 is ANQGSEA. V was shortened by 4 bases and J by 0 bases, with 9 bases between the two germline ends. Study-wide points: The Asian-associated ancestry cluster reportedly had fewer N-insertions than the 666-donor mean in a later analysis. TCR beta chains numbering 164 were designated cytomegalovirus-associated.

Regarding this clone: The antigen remains undetermined.

The chain employs TRBV29-1 and TRBJ1-1; D is unclear. The material sequenced was PBMCs. The receptor comes from a woman aged 45-59 years in good health and CMV-seropositive. CDR3 loop: CSVGVDLNTEAFF. Here the CDR3 DNA reads TGCAGCGTTGGGGTTGACTTGAACACTGAAGCTTTCTTT.